What follows are 29 T cell receptor beta chains derived from one specimen sequenced in a study of PD-1 and CTLA-4 blockade in melanoma. Some clones are missing from TCRdb's copy, which holds only in-frame ones; the method was immunoSEQ multiplex PCR. The data show 34,000 or so clones, roughly 90% seen once. This specimen consisted of CD8+ T cells from peripheral blood, obtained from a patient given anti-PD-1 treatment. All receptors come from a human donor with melanoma.

DNA of the CDR3: TGTGCCAGCAGCTCTGCGGGGCAGGGACTAACTGAAGCTTTCTTT. Residues: CASSSAGQGLTEAFF. The genes are TRBV7-9 and TRBJ1-1; D is perhaps TRBD1 (5 bases). Germline values: CDR1 SEHNR, CDR2 FQNEAQ (reference sequence). Trimming took 4 bases from V and 5 from J, leaving 17 bases between them. The CDR3 spans 15 residues.

The chain carries TRBV7-3 and TRBJ1-1; D is unresolved. Trimming removed 5 bases at V and 5 bases at J, with 15 bases between. This CDR3 is 14 amino acids long. Germline loops: CDR1 SGHTA, CDR2 FQGTGA. CDR3 nucleotide sequence: TGTGCCAGCAGCCCCCTTGGAGACCCAACTGAAGCTTTCTTT. It translates to CASSPLGDPTEAFF.

This sequence joins TRBV28 and TRBJ2-7; D gene ambiguous. Germline V gene sequence: CDR1 MDHEN, CDR2 SYDVKM. The CDR3 is 16 residues long. Deletions cut 2 bases from V and 3 bases from J, with 17 bases between. DNA of the CDR3: TGTGCCAGCAGTTTAAGGGCAGGATGGGCTTACTACGAGCAGTACTTC. Translating gives CASSLRAGWAYYEQYF.

The rearrangement joins TRBV7-9 to TRBJ1-2; TRBD1 might be the D (6 bases). The germline V and J ends were trimmed by 6 bases and 6 bases, with 17 bases remaining between them. This CDR3 has 14 amino acids. CDR1 and CDR2 from the germline V gene are SEHNR and FQNEAQ (reference sequence). CDR3 in amino acids: CASRYPGASHGYTF. As DNA, the CDR3 is TGTGCCAGCAGGTATCCGGGGGCCTCACATGGCTACACCTTC.

The chain joins TRBV5-4 to TRBJ2-5, with D unclear. This CDR3 has 13 residues. Looked up from germline, CDR1 is SGHNT and CDR2 is YYREEE (reference sequence). V was cut by 1 base and J by 4 bases, with 8 bases left in between. The CDR3 sequence: CASSLWGSETQYF. CDR3 coding DNA: TGTGCCAGCAGCTTGTGGGGTTCAGAGACCCAGTACTTC.

The chain links TRBV15 to TRBJ2-7, with D perhaps matching TRBD1 (6 bases). V lost 5 bases, J lost 1 base, and 9 bases lay in between. This CDR3 region has 13 residues. CDR1 and CDR2 (germline): LNHNV, YYDKDF (reference sequence). CDR3 nucleotide sequence: TGTGCCACCAGCTCAGGGGCATCCTACGAGCAGTACTTC. Translated, it gives CATSSGASYEQYF.

The V and J genes are TRBV11-2 and TRBJ1-6, with D uncertain. Germline CDR1 and CDR2: SGHAT and FQNNGV. CDR3 length: 17 amino acids. V lost 2 bases to trimming and J lost 0 bases, with 11 bases between them. The CDR3 nucleotides read TGTGCCAGCAGCTTAACTGGACGCTTCTCCTATAATTCACCCCTCCACTTT. This codes for CASSLTGRFSYNSPLHF.

This chain joins TRBV7-9 and TRBJ2-7; perhaps TRBD1 as D (6 bases). The CDR3 spans 14 residues. Trimming took 5 bases from V and 0 from J, leaving 11 bases between them. Germline V gene data show CDR1 as SEHNR and CDR2 as FQNEAQ (reference sequence). CDR3 DNA sequence: TGTGCCAGCAGCCCCCGGGACAACTCCTACGAGCAGTACTTC. This sequence encodes CASSPRDNSYEQYF.

The chain combines TRBV24-1 with TRBJ2-7, with 11 bases that match TRBD1. The length of the CDR3 is 14 residues. Per germline, CDR1 KGHDR and CDR2 SFDVKD. Trimming removed 3 bases from V and 4 bases from J; junction bases left unmatched: 1. CDR3 residues: CATSDGTGGYEQYF. Here the CDR3 DNA reads TGTGCCACCAGTGATGGGACAGGGGGGTACGAGCAGTACTTC.

The CDR3 sequence is CASSSGTGYTF. The CDR3 DNA reads as TGTGCCAGCAGTTCAGGGACCGGCTACACCTTC. The chain carries TRBV6-4 and TRBJ1-2, with a possible D match to TRBD1 (5 bases). The CDR3 spans 11 residues. Trimming took 5 bases from V and 8 from J, leaving 9 bases between them. Germline CDR1 is MRHNA and CDR2 is SNTAGT.

V and J are TRBV2 and TRBJ2-3; TRBD2 aligns across 9 bases. There are 15 residues in the CDR3. Losses at the gene ends were 4 bases for V and 5 bases for J; bases not matched to a gene: 7. Germline V gene lookup returns CDR1 SNHLY and CDR2 FYNNEI. The CDR3 sequence is CASSGASGVRDTQYF. The DNA of the CDR3 is TGTGCCAGCAGTGGAGCTAGCGGGGTCCGAGATACGCAGTATTTT.

The chain joins TRBV5-5 to TRBJ1-1; 7 nucleotides agree with TRBD1. The CDR3 has 12 residues. With V trimmed by 4 bases and J by 9 bases, 6 bases remained unmatched. Germline loops: CDR1 SGHKS, CDR2 YYEKEE (reference sequence). In nucleotides, the CDR3 is TGTGCCAGCAGCCCAGAGGGACAGCAAGCTTTCTTT. It encodes CASSPEGQQAFF.

The chain carries TRBV19 and TRBJ1-1, with D possibly being TRBD1 (5 bases). CDR3 length: 13 amino acids. Germline CDR1 LNHDA, CDR2 SQIVND (reference sequence). Trimming removed 4 bases at V and 3 bases at J, with 9 bases between. The CDR3 DNA is TGTGCCAGTAGTACCGACAGATACACTGAAGCTTTCTTT. Its translation is CASSTDRYTEAFF.

V gene TRBV9 combines with J gene TRBJ2-2; 7 bases align to TRBD1. With 5 bases clipped from V and 5 bases from J, the junction kept 0 bases outside the gene matches. The CDR3 covers 12 residues. From germline, CDR1 is SGDLS and CDR2 YYNGEE. The CDR3 bases are TGTGCCAGCAGGACAGGGACCGGGGAGCTGTTTTTT. It translates to CASRTGTGELFF.

The genes are TRBV7-8 and TRBJ1-5; the D gene is possibly TRBD1 (5 bases). Per the germline V gene, CDR1 is SGHVS and CDR2 is FQNEAQ. This CDR3 has 12 amino acids. The V gene lost 5 bases and the J gene lost 5 bases, with 7 bases spanning the gap. CDR3 DNA: TGTGCCAGCAGCCCAGGGTATCAGCCCCAGCATTTT. This gives the protein CASSPGYQPQHF.

This chain links TRBV3-1 (or the pseudogene TRBV3-2) with TRBJ2-3; 7 bases agree with TRBD2. J gave up 2 bases and V 5 bases, and 10 bases lay outside the gene matches. The germline CDR1 and CDR2 sequences are LGHDT and YNNKEL (reference sequence). This CDR3 comprises 16 residues. DNA of the CDR3: TGTGCCAGCAGCGGGGGAGGGACTACTCCCACAGATACGCAGTATTTT. This gives the protein CASSGGGTTPTDTQYF.

This chain connects TRBV29-1 to TRBJ2-7, with D tentatively TRBD1 or TRBD2 (5 bases each). The CDR3 has 15 amino acids. Germline-derived CDR1 and CDR2 are SQVTM and ANQGSEA. V dropped 1 base and J dropped 0 bases, with 13 bases sitting between them. CDR3 loop: CSVEGGEGTSYEQYF. The CDR3 DNA follows: TGCAGCGTTGAAGGAGGGGAAGGAACCTCCTACGAGCAGTACTTC.

The V gene is TRBV2, the J gene TRBJ2-1; possible D gene TRBD1, 5 bases. The V end was cut by 8 bases, the J end by 0 bases, with 11 bases between. Germline assignment: CDR1 SNHLY and CDR2 FYNNEI. This CDR3 spans 14 amino acids. The CDR3 DNA is TGTGCCAGCGGGGCGGTAAACTCCTACAATGAGCAGTTCTTC. It specifies CASGAVNSYNEQFF.

CDR3 in DNA: TGTGCCAGTAGCCCGGACAGGTACGAGCAGTACTTC. Amino acid sequence: CASSPDRYEQYF. The chain joins TRBV19 to TRBJ2-7; 7 bases agree with TRBD1. With 6 bases clipped from V and 4 bases from J, the junction kept 3 bases outside the gene matches. Germline CDR1 LNHDA, CDR2 SQIVND (reference sequence). The CDR3 length is 12 residues.

V usage is TRBV28 and J usage is TRBJ1-6, with D unresolved. Germline-derived CDR1 and CDR2 are MDHEN and SYDVKM. V lost 11 bases, J lost 14 bases, and 16 bases lay in between. The CDR3 contains 11 residues. The CDR3 loop reads CASWGGAALHF. CDR3 nucleotide sequence: TGTGCCTCCTGGGGTGGTGCAGCCCTCCACTTT.

The CDR3 bases are TGTGCCAGCAGTTCCTTCACAGATACGCAGTATTTT. As protein: CASSSFTDTQYF. V gene TRBV27 combines with J gene TRBJ2-3; no reliable D call. The germline V gene encodes CDR1 MNHEY and CDR2 SMNVEV (reference sequence). The CDR3 has 12 residues. V lost 4 bases and J 2 bases, leaving 4 bases between the germline ends.

This rearrangement joins TRBV4-1 to TRBJ1-4; D not resolved. V was pared by 5 bases and J by 4 bases, with 14 bases between. The CDR3 totals 15 residues. The germline V gene has CDR1 MGHRA and CDR2 YSYEKL. CDR3 sequence reads: CASSRVGGDNEKLFF. In DNA form, the CDR3 reads TGCGCCAGCAGCAGAGTGGGCGGGGATAATGAAAAACTGTTTTTT.

The V and J genes are TRBV29-1 and TRBJ1-1; D ambiguous. The germline V gene has CDR1 SQVTM and CDR2 ANQGSEA. This CDR3 has 13 residues. Trimming cost V 3 bases and J 1 base, with 9 bases left between them. CDR3 protein: CSVEGSWNTEAFF. CDR3 nucleotide sequence: TGCAGCGTTGAGGGCAGTTGGAACACTGAAGCTTTCTTT. The whole variable domain, filled in from reference TRBV29-1 and TRBJ1-1, reads SAVISQKPSRDICQRGTSLTIQCQVDSQVTMMFWYRQQPGQSLTLIATANQGSEATYESGFVIDKFPISRPNLTFSTLTVSNMSPEDSSIYLCSVEGSWNTEAFFGQGTRLTVV.

This clone appeared a single time. The gene calls are TRBV2 and TRBJ1-1, with 10 bases matching TRBD1. V was pared by 6 bases and J by 0 bases, with 4 bases of the junction left unmatched. The germline V gene has CDR1 SNHLY and CDR2 FYNNEI. The length of the CDR3 is 15 residues. The CDR3 bases are TGTGCCAGCAGCCTGGGACAGGGGATGAACACTGAAGCTTTCTTT. This sequence encodes CASSLGQGMNTEAFF.

The V and J genes are TRBV6-4 and TRBJ2-2, with 12 bases fitting TRBD1. The germline V gene encodes CDR1 MRHNA and CDR2 SNTAGT. V dropped 5 bases and J dropped 7; count of bases not matched to a gene: 5. This CDR3 comprises 15 residues. CDR3 DNA: TGTGCCAGCAGTAGCGGGACAGGGGGCGACGGGGAGCTGTTTTTT. It specifies CASSSGTGGDGELFF.

This clone was seen more than once but under ten times. The chain is built from TRBV24-1 and TRBJ1-5, with D possibly being TRBD1 (6 bases). Germline CDR1 is KGHDR and CDR2 is SFDVKD. The CDR3 spans 15 residues. V was pared by 3 bases and J by 0 bases, with 8 bases between. The CDR3 spells CATSDRDNSNQPQHF. The CDR3 DNA is TGTGCCACCAGTGATCGGGACAATAGCAATCAGCCCCAGCATTTT.

This sequence joins TRBV2 and TRBJ2-1, with TRBD1 matching 8 bases. CDR3 length equals 14 residues. Germline trimming cut 4 bases from V and 9 bases from J; bases unmatched to any gene: 8. The V gene's germline CDR1 is SNHLY and CDR2 FYNNEI. The DNA for the CDR3 is TGTGCCAGCAGTGGGCCAGGGGGCTTCAGTGAGCAGTTCTTC. Translating gives CASSGPGGFSEQFF.

The V gene is TRBV6-2 or TRBV6-3, the J gene TRBJ1-2; D is possibly TRBD1 (5 bases). The V end lost 6 bases, the J end lost 4 bases, and 9 bases lay between the germline ends. The CDR3 consists of 12 residues. The germline V gene has CDR1 MNHEY and CDR2 SVGEGT. This CDR3 reads CASSGTAYGYTF. DNA for the CDR3: TGTGCCAGCAGCGGGACGGCCTATGGCTACACCTTC.

The V call is TRBV29-1, the J call TRBJ1-1; D is uncertain. The V and J ends lost 3 bases and 8 bases respectively, with 10 bases between them. The CDR3 sequence is 11 residues long. Looked up from germline, CDR1 is SQVTM and CDR2 is ANQGSEA. The CDR3 protein is CSVDGRSEAFF. The DNA for the CDR3 is TGCAGCGTTGATGGCCGTAGCGAAGCTTTCTTT. Supplemented by reference TRBV29-1 and TRBJ1-1, the full variable domain reads SAVISQKPSRDICQRGTSLTIQCQVDSQVTMMFWYRQQPGQSLTLIATANQGSEATYESGFVIDKFPISRPNLTFSTLTVSNMSPEDSSIYLCSVDGRSEAFFGQGTRLTVV.